Following are 5 T cell receptor beta chains from one sample sequenced in a study of blood T cell repertoires in COVID-19. TCRdb keeps only in-frame clones here, not all; method: immunoSEQ multiplex PCR. The table lists 150,000 to 200,000 clones, roughly 70% of them singletons. Sample: peripheral blood. These receptors were collected from a woman aged 80 or over with acute or convalescent COVID-19.

The chain has TRBV19 and TRBJ1-5; tentatively, D is TRBD1 (5 bases). Germline CDR1 LNHDA, CDR2 SQIVND (reference sequence). The CDR3 totals 13 residues. The V and J ends lost 5 bases and 4 bases respectively, with 9 bases between them. The CDR3 spells CASSQAGNQPQHF. The CDR3 nucleotides read TGTGCCAGTAGTCAGGCAGGGAATCAGCCCCAGCATTTT. Full variable domain (rest looked up from reference TRBV19 and TRBJ1-5): DGGITQSPKYLFRKEGQNVTLSCEQNLNHDAMYWYRQDPGQGLRLIYYSQIVNDFQKGDIAEGYSVSREKKESFPLTVTSAQKNPTAFYLCASSQAGNQPQHFGDGTRLSIL.

The CDR3 nucleotides read TGCGCCAGCAGCTCGACAGGGGAAGAGACCCAGTACTTC. It translates to CASSSTGEETQYF. The chain carries TRBV5-1 and TRBJ2-5; 8 positions agree with TRBD1. This CDR3 has 13 amino acids. Germline CDR1 SGHRS, CDR2 YFSETQ. V lost 3 bases, J lost 3 bases, and 1 base stayed unmatched.

The CDR3 bases are TGTGCCAGCATTTCGGGGGACAGGGACTATGGCTACACCTTC. This gives the protein CASISGDRDYGYTF. The rearrangement links TRBV28 to TRBJ1-2; TRBD1 matches 9 bases. The CDR3 is 14 amino acids. CDR1 and CDR2 (germline): MDHEN, SYDVKM. V trimming: 7 bases; J trimming: 3 bases; junction bases outside the gene matches: 6.

This chain uses TRBV19 with TRBJ1-1; 9 bases are shared with TRBD1. The CDR3 has 14 residues. V lost 11 bases and J lost 4; bases outside the gene matches: 11. Germline CDR1 is LNHDA and CDR2 is SQIVND (reference sequence). CDR3 sequence: CAVTHRGLGTEAFF. The CDR3 nucleotides read TGTGCCGTTACCCACAGGGGGCTTGGCACTGAAGCTTTCTTT.

This chain joins TRBV4-1 and TRBJ2-1; 9 positions agree with TRBD2. The CDR3 is 16 residues long. Looked up from germline, CDR1 is MGHRA and CDR2 is YSYEKL. V gave up 0 bases and J gave up 6 bases; unmatched junction bases: 6. Written as DNA, the CDR3 is TGCGCCAGCAGCCAAGAATGGCGGGGGGGGTTCAATGAGCAGTTCTTC. It codes for CASSQEWRGGFNEQFF.